Given below is one T cell receptor (beta chain) in context. What it binds is unknown. This record comes from a study of cytomegalovirus exposure and HLA in healthy donors. Study at large: Researchers previously reported finding 90 million to 130 million unique TCR beta sequences from some 180 million T cells. Broader study findings: Analyses of presence/absence relied on an assumption of roughly uniform sequencing depth across donors. TCR beta chains numbering more than 150 were designated cytomegalovirus-associated. Versus the roughly 690-donor mean, an Asian-associated ancestry cluster reportedly showed fewer N-insertions in a later analysis.

This CDR3 is 17 amino acids long. V dropped 1 base and J dropped 4 bases, with 17 bases sitting between them. CDR1 and CDR2 (germline): MGHRA, YSYEKL. Researchers ran the PCR with 60 Vbeta and 13 Jbeta primers. TCRdb keeps only in-frame clones here, not all; method: immunoSEQ multiplex PCR. Of fewer than 200,000 clones in the sample, almost 85% were seen once. Sequencing was carried out using PBMCs. The sequence came from a man younger than 45 in good health and CMV-seronegative. V usage is TRBV4-1 and J usage is TRBJ1-3; D is perhaps TRBD1 (6 bases). The CDR3 nucleotides are TGCGCCAGCAGCCAAGTAGCCCCATTAGGGGGAGGAAACACCATATATTTT. The encoded protein is CASSQVAPLGGGNTIYF.